The 11 T cell receptor beta chains reported below all come from one sample, sequenced in a study of cytomegalovirus exposure and HLA in healthy donors. The PCR made use of 60 Vbeta and 13 Jbeta primers. TCRdb's table, derived via immunoSEQ multiplex PCR, lists solely in-frame clones and lacks some. This table holds around 150,000 clones, roughly 80% found once. The sequenced sample consisted of PBMCs. Receptors were obtained from a human donor in good health.

The chain is built from TRBV4-1 and TRBJ2-7; weak D call: TRBD2 (6 bases). Germline CDR1 is MGHRA and CDR2 is YSYEKL. The CDR3 loop spans 15 amino acids. V was clipped by 4 bases and J by 3 bases, with 16 bases between them. The CDR3 coding sequence is TGCGCCAGCAGCCCCACCACGGAGGGTGGCTACGAGCAGTACTTC. This gives the protein CASSPTTEGGYEQYF.

This sequence joins TRBV7-2 and TRBJ2-6; 10 bases align to TRBD2. Germline values: CDR1 SGHTA, CDR2 FQGNSA. CDR3 size: 18 residues. The V and J ends lost 1 base and 1 base, in that order; junction bases with no gene match: 4. The DNA of the CDR3 is TGTGCCAGCAGCTTAGAGAGCGGGGGGGCTTCTGGGGCCAACGTCCTGACTTTC. It is translated as CASSLESGGASGANVLTF.

The count of this clone is one. The chain combines TRBV5-1 with TRBJ2-7, with TRBD2 matching 12 bases. The CDR3 has 14 residues. V lost 4 bases and J lost 7; bases outside the gene matches: 6. CDR1 is SGHRS, CDR2 YFSETQ, per germline. The CDR3 reads CASSDTSGGREQYF. For the CDR3, the DNA is TGCGCCAGCAGCGACACTAGCGGGGGGCGGGAGCAGTACTTC.

For the CDR3, the DNA is TGTGCCAGCAGTGAGGGGACAGGGCATTCACCCCTCCACTTT. Protein: CASSEGTGHSPLHF. This chain connects TRBV2 to TRBJ1-6; 9 bases agree with TRBD1. V was pared by 3 bases and J by 8 bases, with 2 bases of the junction left unmatched. Germline CDR1 SNHLY, CDR2 FYNNEI. This CDR3 is built from 14 residues.

The genes are TRBV20-1 and TRBJ1-1, with D uncertain. Per germline, CDR1 DFQATT and CDR2 SNEGSKA (reference sequence). The V gene lost 6 bases and the J gene lost 5 bases, with 10 bases spanning the gap. This CDR3 is 11 amino acids long. The CDR3 here is CSAPVATEAFF. For the CDR3, the DNA is TGCAGTGCGCCCGTGGCTACTGAAGCTTTCTTT.

There are a few counts of this clone. This rearrangement joins TRBV25-1 to TRBJ1-6, with TRBD1 identical over 9 bases. With V trimmed by 3 bases and J by 7 bases, 4 bases remained unmatched. CDR1 and CDR2 (germline): MGHDK, SYGVNS. The CDR3 is 15 amino acids. In nucleotides, the CDR3 is TGTGCCAGCAGTGAGAGGACAGGGGCGAATTCACCCCTCCACTTT. Translation gives CASSERTGANSPLHF.

The chain combines TRBV6-5 with TRBJ1-3; 9 positions agree with TRBD1. The germline CDR1 and CDR2 sequences are MNHEY and SVGAGI. The CDR3 consists of 15 residues. With V trimmed by 6 bases and J by 0 bases, 3 bases remained unmatched. CDR3 residues: CASSRTGDSGNTIYF. CDR3 nucleotides: TGTGCCAGCAGCAGGACAGGGGACTCTGGAAACACCATATATTTT.

V and J are TRBV4-2 and TRBJ2-7, with 10 bases fitting TRBD1. This CDR3 spans 14 amino acids. Losses at the gene ends were 6 bases for V and 4 bases for J; bases not matched to a gene: 6. The V gene's germline CDR1 is LGHNA and CDR2 YNFKEQ. The CDR3 is CASRLGQGPYEQYF. The CDR3 region has the DNA TGTGCCAGCAGGTTGGGACAGGGGCCGTACGAGCAGTACTTC.

J is TRBJ1-5 and V is TRBV19; 10 nucleotides agree with TRBD1. V gave up 4 bases and J gave up 7 bases; unmatched junction bases: 7. CDR1 and CDR2 (germline): LNHDA, SQIVND (reference sequence). This CDR3 has 15 residues. In DNA, the CDR3 is TGTGCCAGTAGTAAACTGGACAGGGGGAACCAGCCCCAGCATTTT. It yields the protein CASSKLDRGNQPQHF.

The gene calls are TRBV4-2 and TRBJ2-3; 7 positions match TRBD1. The germline CDR1 and CDR2 sequences are LGHNA and YNFKEQ. Losses at the gene ends were 0 bases for V and 3 bases for J; bases not matched to a gene: 15. The CDR3 loop spans 19 amino acids. This CDR3 is CASSQDLISDRSWTDTQYF. CDR3 DNA: TGTGCCAGCAGCCAAGACCTCATCTCGGACAGGTCCTGGACAGATACGCAGTATTTT.

The rearrangement joins TRBV9 to TRBJ2-3; TRBD2 is a possible D gene (6 bases). V was cut by 4 bases and J by 6 bases, with 18 bases left in between. Germline V lookup: CDR1 SGDLS, CDR2 YYNGEE. This CDR3 is built from 15 residues. The CDR3 is CASSPGTGGLDTQYF. CDR3 bases: TGTGCCAGCAGCCCCGGGACCGGGGGATTGGATACGCAGTATTTT.